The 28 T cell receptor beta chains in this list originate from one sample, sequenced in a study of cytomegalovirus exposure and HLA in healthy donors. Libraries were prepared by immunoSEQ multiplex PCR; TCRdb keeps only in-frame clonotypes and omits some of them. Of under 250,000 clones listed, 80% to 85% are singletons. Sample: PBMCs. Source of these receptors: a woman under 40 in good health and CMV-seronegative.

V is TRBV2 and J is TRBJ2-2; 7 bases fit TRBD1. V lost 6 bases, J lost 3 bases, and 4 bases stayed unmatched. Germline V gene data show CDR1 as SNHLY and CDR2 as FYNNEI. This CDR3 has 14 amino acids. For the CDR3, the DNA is TGTGCCAGCAGAATTACAGGGGACACCGGGGAGCTGTTTTTT. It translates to CASRITGDTGELFF.

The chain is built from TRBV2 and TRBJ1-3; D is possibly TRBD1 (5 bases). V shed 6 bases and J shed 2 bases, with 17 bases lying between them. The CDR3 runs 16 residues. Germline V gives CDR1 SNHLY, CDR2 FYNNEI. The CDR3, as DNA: TGTGCCAGCAGAGGGGAGGGAGTAGGGCCTGGAAACACCATATATTTT. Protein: CASRGEGVGPGNTIYF. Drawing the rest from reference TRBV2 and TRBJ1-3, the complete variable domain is EPEVTQTPSHQVTQMGQEVILRCVPISNHLYFYWYRQILGQKVEFLVSFYNNEISEKSEIFDDQFSVERPDGSNFTLKIRSTKLEDSAMYFCASRGEGVGPGNTIYFGEGSWLTVV.

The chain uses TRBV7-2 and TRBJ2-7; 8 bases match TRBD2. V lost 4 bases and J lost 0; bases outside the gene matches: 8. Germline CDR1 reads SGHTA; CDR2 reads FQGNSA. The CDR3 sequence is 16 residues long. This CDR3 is CASSSTSGISSYEQYF. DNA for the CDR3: TGTGCCAGCAGCTCCACTAGCGGAATCAGCTCCTACGAGCAGTACTTC.

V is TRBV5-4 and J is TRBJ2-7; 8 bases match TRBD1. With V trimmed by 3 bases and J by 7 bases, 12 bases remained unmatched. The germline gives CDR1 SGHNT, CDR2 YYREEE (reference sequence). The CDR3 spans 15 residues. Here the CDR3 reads CASSSPTGEFGEQYF. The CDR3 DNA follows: TGTGCCAGCAGCTCCCCGACAGGGGAATTCGGAGAGCAGTACTTC.

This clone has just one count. The CDR3, as DNA: TGTGCCAGCAGACTAGCGGGGGGTAGGGGGACGCAGTATTTT. Its translation: CASRLAGGRGTQYF. J is TRBJ2-3 and V is TRBV7-2; 12 bases map to TRBD2. With V trimmed by 6 bases and J by 9 bases, 7 bases remained unmatched. Germline lookup yields CDR1 SGHTA and CDR2 FQGNSA. This CDR3 is built from 14 residues.

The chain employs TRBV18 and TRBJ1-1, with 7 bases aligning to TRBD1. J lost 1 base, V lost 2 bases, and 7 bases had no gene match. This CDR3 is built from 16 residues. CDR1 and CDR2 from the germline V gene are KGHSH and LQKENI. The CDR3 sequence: CASSPIQGRRNTEAFF. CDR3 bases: TGTGCCAGCTCACCAATACAGGGGAGGCGGAACACTGAAGCTTTCTTT. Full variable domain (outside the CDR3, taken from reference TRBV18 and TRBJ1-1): NAGVMQNPRHLVRRRGQEARLRCSPMKGHSHVYWYRQLPEEGLKFMVYLQKENIIDESGMPKERFSAEFPKEGPSILRIQQVVRGDSAAYFCASSPIQGRRNTEAFFGQGTRLTVV.

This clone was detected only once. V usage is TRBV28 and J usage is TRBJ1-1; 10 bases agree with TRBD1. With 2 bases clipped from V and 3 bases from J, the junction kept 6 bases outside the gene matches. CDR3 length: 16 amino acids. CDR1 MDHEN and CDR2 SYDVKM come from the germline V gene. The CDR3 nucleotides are TGTGCCAGCAGTTTACTCCCCGGGACAGGGGACACTGAAGCTTTCTTT. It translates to CASSLLPGTGDTEAFF.

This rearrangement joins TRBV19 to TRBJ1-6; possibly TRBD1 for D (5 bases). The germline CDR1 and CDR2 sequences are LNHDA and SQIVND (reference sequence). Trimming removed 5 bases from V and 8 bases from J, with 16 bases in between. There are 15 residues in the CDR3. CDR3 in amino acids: CASSQLQGSYSPLHF. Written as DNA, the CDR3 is TGTGCCAGTAGTCAGCTCCAGGGATCCTATTCACCCCTCCACTTT.

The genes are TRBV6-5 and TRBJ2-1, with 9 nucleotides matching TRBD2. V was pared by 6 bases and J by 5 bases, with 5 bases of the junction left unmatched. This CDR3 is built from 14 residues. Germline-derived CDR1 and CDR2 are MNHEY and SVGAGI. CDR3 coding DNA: TGTGCCAGCAGGCGCGGGAGGGGCAACAATGAGCAGTTCTTC. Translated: CASRRGRGNNEQFF.

The CDR3 region is CASSLRGVVPQETQYF. DNA for the CDR3: TGTGCCAGCAGCTTAAGGGGGGTAGTCCCTCAAGAGACCCAGTACTTC. The gene calls are TRBV7-3 and TRBJ2-5, with D possibly being TRBD2 (6 bases). With 1 base removed from V and 2 bases from J, the gap between germline ends came to 14 bases. The length of the CDR3 is 16 residues. Germline CDR1 and CDR2: SGHTA and FQGTGA.

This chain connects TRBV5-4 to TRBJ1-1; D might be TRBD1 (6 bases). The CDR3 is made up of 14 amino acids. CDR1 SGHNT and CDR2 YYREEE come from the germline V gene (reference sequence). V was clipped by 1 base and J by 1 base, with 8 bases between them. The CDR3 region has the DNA TGTGCCAGCAGCTTGACAGGGCCGAACACTGAAGCTTTCTTT. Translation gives CASSLTGPNTEAFF.

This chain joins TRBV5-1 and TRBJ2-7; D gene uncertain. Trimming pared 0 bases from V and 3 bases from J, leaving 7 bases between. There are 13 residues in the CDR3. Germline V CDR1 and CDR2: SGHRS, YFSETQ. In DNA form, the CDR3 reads TGCGCCAGCAGCTTGGTTAGCAGCTACGAGCAGTACTTC. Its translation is CASSLVSSYEQYF.

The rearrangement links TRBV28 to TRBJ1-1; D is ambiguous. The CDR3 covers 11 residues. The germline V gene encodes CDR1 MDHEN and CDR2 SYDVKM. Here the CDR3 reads CAVKRNTEAFF. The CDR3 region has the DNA TGTGCAGTGAAGAGAAACACTGAAGCTTTCTTT.

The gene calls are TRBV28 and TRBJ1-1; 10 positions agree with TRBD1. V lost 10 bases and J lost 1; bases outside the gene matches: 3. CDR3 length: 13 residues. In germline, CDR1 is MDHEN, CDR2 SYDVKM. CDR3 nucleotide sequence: TGTGCCACCGACAGGGGGCAGAACACTGAAGCTTTCTTT. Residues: CATDRGQNTEAFF.

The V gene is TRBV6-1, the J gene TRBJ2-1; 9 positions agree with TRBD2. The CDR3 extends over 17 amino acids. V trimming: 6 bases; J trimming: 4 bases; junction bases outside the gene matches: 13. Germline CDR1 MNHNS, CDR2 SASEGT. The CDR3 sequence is CASSELTSGVLYNEQFF. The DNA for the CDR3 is TGTGCCAGCAGCGAACTGACTAGCGGCGTTCTTTACAATGAGCAGTTCTTC.

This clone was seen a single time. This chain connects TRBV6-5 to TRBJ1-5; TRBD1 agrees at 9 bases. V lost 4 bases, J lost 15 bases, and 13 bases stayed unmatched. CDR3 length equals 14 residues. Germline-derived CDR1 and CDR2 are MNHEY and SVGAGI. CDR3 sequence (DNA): TGTGCCAGCAGTTCAGGCGGGACAGGGCGACTATGGCATTTT. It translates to CASSSGGTGRLWHF.

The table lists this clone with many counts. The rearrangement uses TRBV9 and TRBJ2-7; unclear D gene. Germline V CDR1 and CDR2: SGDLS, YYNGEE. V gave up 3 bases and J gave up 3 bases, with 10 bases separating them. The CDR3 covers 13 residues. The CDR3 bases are TGTGCCAGCAGCGAATCAGACTTCTACGAGCAGTACTTC. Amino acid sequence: CASSESDFYEQYF.

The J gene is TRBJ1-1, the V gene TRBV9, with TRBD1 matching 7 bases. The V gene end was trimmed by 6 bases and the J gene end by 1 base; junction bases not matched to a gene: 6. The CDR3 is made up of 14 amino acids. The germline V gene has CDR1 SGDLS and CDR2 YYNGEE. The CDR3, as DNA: TGTGCCAGCAACAGGGGACAGACGAACACTGAAGCTTTCTTT. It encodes CASNRGQTNTEAFF.

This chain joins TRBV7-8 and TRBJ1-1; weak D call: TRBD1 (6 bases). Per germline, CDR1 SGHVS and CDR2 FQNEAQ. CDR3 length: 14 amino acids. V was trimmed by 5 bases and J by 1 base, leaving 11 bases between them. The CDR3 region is CASSSTGTNTEAFF. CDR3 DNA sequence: TGTGCCAGCAGCAGTACAGGGACGAACACTGAAGCTTTCTTT.

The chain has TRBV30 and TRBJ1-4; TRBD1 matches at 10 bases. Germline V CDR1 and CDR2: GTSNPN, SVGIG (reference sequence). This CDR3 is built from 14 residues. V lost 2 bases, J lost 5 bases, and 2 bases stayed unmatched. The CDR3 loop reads CAWSRTGGNEKLFF. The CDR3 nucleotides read TGTGCCTGGAGTCGGACAGGGGGGAATGAAAAACTGTTTTTT.

CDR3 in DNA: TGTGCCATCAGTGAGTTGGGTGAGGGTTCCTCCTACGAGCAGTACTTC. Its protein is CAISELGEGSSYEQYF. The gene calls are TRBV10-3 and TRBJ2-7, with D perhaps TRBD2 (5 bases). Trimming pared 1 base from V and 0 bases from J, leaving 13 bases between. This CDR3 has 16 residues. CDR1 is ENHRY, CDR2 SYGVKD, per germline.

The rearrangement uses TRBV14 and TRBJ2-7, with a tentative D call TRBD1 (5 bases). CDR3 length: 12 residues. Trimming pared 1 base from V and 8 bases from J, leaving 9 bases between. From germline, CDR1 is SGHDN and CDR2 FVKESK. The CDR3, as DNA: TGTGCCAGCAGCCAAGTACAGGACAAGCAGTACTTC. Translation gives CASSQVQDKQYF.

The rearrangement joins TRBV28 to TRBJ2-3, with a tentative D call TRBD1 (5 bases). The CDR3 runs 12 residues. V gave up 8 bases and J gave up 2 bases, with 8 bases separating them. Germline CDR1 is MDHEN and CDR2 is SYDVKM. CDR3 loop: CASGRATDTQYF. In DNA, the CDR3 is TGTGCCAGCGGCAGGGCCACAGATACGCAGTATTTT.

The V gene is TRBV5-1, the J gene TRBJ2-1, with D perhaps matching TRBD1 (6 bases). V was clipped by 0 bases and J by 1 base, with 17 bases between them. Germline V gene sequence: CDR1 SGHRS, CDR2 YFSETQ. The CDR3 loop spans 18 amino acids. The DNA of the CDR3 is TGCGCCAGCAGCTTGGAACAGGGCCCCCTTCTATCCTACAATGAGCAGTTCTTC. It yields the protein CASSLEQGPLLSYNEQFF.

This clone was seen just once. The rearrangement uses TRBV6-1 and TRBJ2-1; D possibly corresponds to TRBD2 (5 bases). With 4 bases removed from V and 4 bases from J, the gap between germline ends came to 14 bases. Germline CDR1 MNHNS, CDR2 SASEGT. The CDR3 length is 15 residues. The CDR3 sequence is CASSGAEAGYNEQFF. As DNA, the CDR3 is TGTGCCAGCAGTGGAGCGGAGGCCGGATACAATGAGCAGTTCTTC.

Written as DNA, the CDR3 is TGCGCCAGCAGCTTGGTGTCAGCGCGCGCCTACAATGAGCAGTTCTTC. Translation gives CASSLVSARAYNEQFF. The gene calls are TRBV5-1 and TRBJ2-1; the D is unclear. Trimming removed 0 bases from V and 2 bases from J, with 12 bases in between. Germline CDR1 and CDR2: SGHRS and YFSETQ. This CDR3 spans 16 amino acids.

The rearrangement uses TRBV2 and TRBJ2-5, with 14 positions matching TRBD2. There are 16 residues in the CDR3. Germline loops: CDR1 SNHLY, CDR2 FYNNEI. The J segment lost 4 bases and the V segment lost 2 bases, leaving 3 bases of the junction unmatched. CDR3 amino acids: CASSEPGLAGGETQYF. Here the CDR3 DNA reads TGTGCCAGCAGTGAACCTGGACTAGCGGGAGGAGAGACCCAGTACTTC.

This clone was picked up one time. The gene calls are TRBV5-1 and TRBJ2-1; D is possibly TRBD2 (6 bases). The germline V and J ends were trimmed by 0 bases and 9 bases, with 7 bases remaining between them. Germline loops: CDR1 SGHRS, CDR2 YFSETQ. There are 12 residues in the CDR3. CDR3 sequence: CASSLVGGEQFF. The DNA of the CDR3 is TGCGCCAGCAGCTTGGTGGGGGGTGAGCAGTTCTTC.